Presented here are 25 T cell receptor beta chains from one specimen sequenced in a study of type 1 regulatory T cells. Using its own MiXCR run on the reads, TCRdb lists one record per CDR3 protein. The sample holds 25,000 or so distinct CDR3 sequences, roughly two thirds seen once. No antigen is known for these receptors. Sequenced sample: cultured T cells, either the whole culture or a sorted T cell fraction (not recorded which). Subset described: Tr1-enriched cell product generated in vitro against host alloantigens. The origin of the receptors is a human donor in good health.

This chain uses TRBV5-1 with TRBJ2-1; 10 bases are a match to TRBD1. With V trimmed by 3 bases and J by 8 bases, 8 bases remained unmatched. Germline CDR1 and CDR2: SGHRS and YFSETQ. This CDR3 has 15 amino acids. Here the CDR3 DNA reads TGCGCCAGCAGCTGGAGGGACAGGGGAGTACATGAGCAGTTCTTC. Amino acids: CASSWRDRGVHEQFF.

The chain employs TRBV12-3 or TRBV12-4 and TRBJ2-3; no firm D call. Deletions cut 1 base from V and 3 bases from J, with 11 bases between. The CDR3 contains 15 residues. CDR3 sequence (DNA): TGTGCCAGCAGTTTAGATGGGCGTACGACAGATACGCAGTATTTT. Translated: CASSLDGRTTDTQYF.

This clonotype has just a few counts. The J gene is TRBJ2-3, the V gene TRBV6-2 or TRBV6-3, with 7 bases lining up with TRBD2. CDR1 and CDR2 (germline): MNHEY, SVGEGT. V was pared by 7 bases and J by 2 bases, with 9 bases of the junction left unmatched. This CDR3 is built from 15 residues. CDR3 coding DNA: TGTGCCAGCACCCCCGACGGGAGGACCACAGATACGCAGTATTTT. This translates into CASTPDGRTTDTQYF.

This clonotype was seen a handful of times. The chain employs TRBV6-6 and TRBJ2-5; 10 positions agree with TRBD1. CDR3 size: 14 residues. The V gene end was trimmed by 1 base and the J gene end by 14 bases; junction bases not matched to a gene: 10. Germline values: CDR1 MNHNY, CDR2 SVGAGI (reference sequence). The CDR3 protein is CASSYLTGGYPPYF. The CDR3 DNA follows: TGTGCCAGCAGTTACTTGACAGGGGGCTACCCACCATACTTC.

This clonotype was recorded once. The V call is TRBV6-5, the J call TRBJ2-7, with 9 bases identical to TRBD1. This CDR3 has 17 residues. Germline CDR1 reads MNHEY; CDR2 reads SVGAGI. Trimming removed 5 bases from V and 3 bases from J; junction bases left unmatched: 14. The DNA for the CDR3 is TGTGCCAGCAGTCGAAGACCCCCGGGACAGGGAGTCTACGAGCAGTACTTC. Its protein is CASSRRPPGQGVYEQYF.

In nucleotides, the CDR3 is TGTGCCAGCAGCCAAGGGCACAGGGTGGGAGAGCAGTACTTC. This translates into CASSQGHRVGEQYF. The V and J genes are TRBV3-1 and TRBJ2-7; maybe TRBD1 (6 bases). This CDR3 contains 14 residues. V dropped 1 base and J dropped 7 bases, with 14 bases sitting between them. Germline V gene data show CDR1 as LGHDT and CDR2 as YNNKEL (reference sequence).

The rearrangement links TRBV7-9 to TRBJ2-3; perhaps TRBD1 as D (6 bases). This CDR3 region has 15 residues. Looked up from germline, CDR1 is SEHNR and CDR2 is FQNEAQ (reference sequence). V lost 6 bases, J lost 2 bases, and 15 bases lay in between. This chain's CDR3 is CASRGTPGPTDTQYF. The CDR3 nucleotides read TGTGCCAGCAGGGGGACACCGGGTCCCACAGATACGCAGTATTTT.

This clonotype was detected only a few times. CDR3 DNA sequence: TGTGCCAGCAGTACCTTACCCCCAGGGGCTGCGGATTCACCCCTCCACTTT. Its protein is CASSTLPPGAADSPLHF. The chain recombines TRBV6-5 with TRBJ1-6; D possibly corresponds to TRBD1 (6 bases). This CDR3 has 17 amino acids. V was trimmed by 5 bases and J by 8 bases, leaving 22 bases between them. CDR1 and CDR2 from the germline V gene are MNHEY and SVGAGI.

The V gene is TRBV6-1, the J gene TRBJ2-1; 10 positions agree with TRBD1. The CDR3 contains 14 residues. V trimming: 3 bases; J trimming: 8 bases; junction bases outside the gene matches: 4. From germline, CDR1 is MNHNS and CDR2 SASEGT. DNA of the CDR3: TGTGCCAGCAGTGACCGGGACAGGGGTTATGAGCAGTTCTTC. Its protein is CASSDRDRGYEQFF.

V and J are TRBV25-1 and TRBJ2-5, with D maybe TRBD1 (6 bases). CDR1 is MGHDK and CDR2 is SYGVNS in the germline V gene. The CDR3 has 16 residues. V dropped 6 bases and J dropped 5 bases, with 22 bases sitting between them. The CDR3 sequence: CASRSTGAGEWETQYF. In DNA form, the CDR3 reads TGTGCCAGCAGATCTACTGGGGCAGGGGAGTGGGAGACCCAGTACTTC.

The CDR3 nucleotides read TGTGCCAGCAGACAGGGGGCATTCTATGGCTACACCTTC. As protein: CASRQGAFYGYTF. The chain combines TRBV6-5 with TRBJ1-2; 9 positions agree with TRBD1. The V gene's germline CDR1 is MNHEY and CDR2 SVGAGI. Unmatched junction bases numbered 3, after V lost 6 bases and J lost 4 bases. The length of the CDR3 is 13 residues.

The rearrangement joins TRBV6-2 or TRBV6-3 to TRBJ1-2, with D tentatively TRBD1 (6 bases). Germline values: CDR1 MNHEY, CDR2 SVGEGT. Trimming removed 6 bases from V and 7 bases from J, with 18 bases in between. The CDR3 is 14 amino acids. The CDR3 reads CASSRIDRILGYTF. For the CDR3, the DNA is TGTGCCAGCAGCCGCATAGACAGGATCCTTGGCTACACCTTC.

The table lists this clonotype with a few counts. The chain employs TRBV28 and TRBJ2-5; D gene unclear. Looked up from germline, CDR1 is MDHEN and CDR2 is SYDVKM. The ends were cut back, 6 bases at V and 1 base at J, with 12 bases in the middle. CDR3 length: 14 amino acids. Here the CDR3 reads CASRPGGSQETQYF. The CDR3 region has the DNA TGTGCCAGCAGACCAGGTGGCAGCCAAGAGACCCAGTACTTC.

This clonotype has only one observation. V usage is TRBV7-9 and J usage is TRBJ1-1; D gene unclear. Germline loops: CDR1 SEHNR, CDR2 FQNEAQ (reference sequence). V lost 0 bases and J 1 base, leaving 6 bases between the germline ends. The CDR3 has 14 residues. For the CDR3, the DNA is TGTGCCAGCAGCTTAGCAGAGGGGAACACTGAAGCTTTCTTT. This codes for CASSLAEGNTEAFF.

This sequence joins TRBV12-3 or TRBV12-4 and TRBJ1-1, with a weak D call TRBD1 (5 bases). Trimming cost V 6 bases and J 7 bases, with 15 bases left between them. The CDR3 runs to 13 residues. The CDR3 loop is CASSPRRGNEAFF. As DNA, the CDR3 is TGTGCCAGCAGCCCAAGGAGGGGTAATGAAGCTTTCTTT.

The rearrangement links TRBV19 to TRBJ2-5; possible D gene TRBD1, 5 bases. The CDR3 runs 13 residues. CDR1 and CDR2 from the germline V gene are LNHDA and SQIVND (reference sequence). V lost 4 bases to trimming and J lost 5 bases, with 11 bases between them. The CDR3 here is CASSKFRAETQYF. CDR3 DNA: TGTGCCAGTAGTAAGTTCAGGGCCGAGACCCAGTACTTC. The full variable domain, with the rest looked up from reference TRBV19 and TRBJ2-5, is DGGITQSPKYLFRKEGQNVTLSCEQNLNHDAMYWYRQDPGQGLRLIYYSQIVNDFQKGDIAEGYSVSREKKESFPLTVTSAQKNPTAFYLCASSKFRAETQYFGPGTRLLVL.

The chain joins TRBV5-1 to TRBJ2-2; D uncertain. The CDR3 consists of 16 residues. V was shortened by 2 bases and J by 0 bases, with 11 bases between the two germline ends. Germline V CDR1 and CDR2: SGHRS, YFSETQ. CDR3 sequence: CASSLSSLPNTGELFF. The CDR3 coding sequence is TGCGCCAGCAGCTTATCCTCACTCCCGAACACCGGGGAGCTGTTTTTT.

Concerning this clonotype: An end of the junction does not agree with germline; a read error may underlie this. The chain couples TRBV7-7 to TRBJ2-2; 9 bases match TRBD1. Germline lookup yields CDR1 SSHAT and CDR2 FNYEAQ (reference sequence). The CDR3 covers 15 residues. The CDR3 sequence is CASSFGQGSTGGLFF. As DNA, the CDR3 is TGTGCTAGCAGCTTTGGACAGGGGAGCACCGGGGGGCTGTTTTTT.

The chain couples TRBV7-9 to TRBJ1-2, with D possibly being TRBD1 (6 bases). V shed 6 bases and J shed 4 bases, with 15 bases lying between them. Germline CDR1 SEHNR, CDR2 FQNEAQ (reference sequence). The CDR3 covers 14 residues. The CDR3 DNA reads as TGTGCCAGCAGTCAACAGGGAAGGAGCTATGGCTACACCTTC. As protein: CASSQQGRSYGYTF.

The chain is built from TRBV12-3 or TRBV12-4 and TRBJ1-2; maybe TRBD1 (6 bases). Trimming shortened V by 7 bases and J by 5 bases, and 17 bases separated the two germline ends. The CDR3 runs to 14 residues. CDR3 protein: CASKEVGGGYGYTF. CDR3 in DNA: TGTGCCAGCAAGGAAGTCGGGGGCGGGTATGGCTACACCTTC.

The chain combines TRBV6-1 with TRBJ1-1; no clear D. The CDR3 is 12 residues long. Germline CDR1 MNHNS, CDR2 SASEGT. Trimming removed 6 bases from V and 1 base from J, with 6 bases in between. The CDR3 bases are TGTGCCAGCAGGTACGGGAACACTGAAGCTTTCTTT. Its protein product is CASRYGNTEAFF.

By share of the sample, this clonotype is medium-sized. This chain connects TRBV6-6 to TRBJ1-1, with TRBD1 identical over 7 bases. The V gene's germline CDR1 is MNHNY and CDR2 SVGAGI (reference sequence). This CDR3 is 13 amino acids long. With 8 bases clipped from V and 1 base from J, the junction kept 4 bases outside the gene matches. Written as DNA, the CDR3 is TGTGCCAGCGGGACAGAGAGGAACACTGAAGCTTTCTTT. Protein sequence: CASGTERNTEAFF.

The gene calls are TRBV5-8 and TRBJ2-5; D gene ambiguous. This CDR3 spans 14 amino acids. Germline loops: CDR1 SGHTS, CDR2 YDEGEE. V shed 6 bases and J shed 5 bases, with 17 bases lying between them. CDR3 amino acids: CASTLYLGRETQYF. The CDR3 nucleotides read TGTGCCAGCACCTTATACCTAGGACGGGAGACCCAGTACTTC.

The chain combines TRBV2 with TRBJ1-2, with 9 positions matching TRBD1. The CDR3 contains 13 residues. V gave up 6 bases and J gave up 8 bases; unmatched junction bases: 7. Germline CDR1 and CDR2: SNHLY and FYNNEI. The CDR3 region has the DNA TGTGCCAGCAGGGCCCGACAGGGGGAAGGCTACACCTTC. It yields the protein CASRARQGEGYTF.

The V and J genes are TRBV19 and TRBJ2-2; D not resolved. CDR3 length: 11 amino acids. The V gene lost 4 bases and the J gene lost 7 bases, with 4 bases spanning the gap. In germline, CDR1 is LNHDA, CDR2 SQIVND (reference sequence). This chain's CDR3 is CASSTRGELFF. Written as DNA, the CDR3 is TGTGCCAGTAGTACACGCGGGGAGCTGTTTTTT.